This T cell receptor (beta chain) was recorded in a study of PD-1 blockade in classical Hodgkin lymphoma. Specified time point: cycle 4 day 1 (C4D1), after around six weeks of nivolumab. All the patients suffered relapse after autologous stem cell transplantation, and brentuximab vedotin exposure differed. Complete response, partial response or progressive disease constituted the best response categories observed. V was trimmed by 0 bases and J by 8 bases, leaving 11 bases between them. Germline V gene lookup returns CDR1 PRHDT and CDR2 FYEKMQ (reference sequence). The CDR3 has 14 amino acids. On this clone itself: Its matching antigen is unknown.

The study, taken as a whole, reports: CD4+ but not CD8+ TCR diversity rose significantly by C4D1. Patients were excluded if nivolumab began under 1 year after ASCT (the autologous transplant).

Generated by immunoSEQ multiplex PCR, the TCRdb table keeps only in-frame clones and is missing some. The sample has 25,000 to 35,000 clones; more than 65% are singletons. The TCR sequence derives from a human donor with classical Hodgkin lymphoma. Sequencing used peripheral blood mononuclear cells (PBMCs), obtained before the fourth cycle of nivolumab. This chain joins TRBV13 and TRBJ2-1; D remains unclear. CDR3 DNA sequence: TGTGCCAGCAGCTTAGGGCAGGACGTTGATGAGCAGTTCTTC. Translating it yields CASSLGQDVDEQFF.